This record covers a single T cell receptor beta chain. Antigen unknown. This sample stems from a study of yellow fever vaccine responses in identical twins. The study, taken as a whole, reports: Twins' vaccine T cell responses reportedly seemed partly convergent and partly personalized.

This CDR3 comprises 13 residues. Deletions cut 3 bases from V and 3 bases from J, with 8 bases between. TCRdb analysed the RT-PCR reads with MiXCR anew, one entry per CDR3 protein. The sample includes about 9,100 distinct CDR3 sequences, approximately 88% seen only once; the top ten take 2.1%. V gene TRBV12-3 or TRBV12-4 combines with J gene TRBJ2-5; D perhaps matches TRBD2 (5 bases). This TCR came from a woman younger than 30 who received the yellow fever vaccine. Source: T cells from blood (PBMCs), unsorted or a sorted subset (not recorded which), taken before or after yellow fever vaccination (not recorded which). CDR3 nucleotide sequence: TGTGCCAGCAGTTTTGGGCGGGAAGAGACCCAGTACTTC. Translation: CASSFGREETQYF.